This TCR beta chain was profiled in a study of blood T cells in healthy people across ages. This clonotype came up a few times. Looked up from germline, CDR1 is DFQATT and CDR2 is SNEGSKA (reference sequence). The V and J ends lost 3 bases and 0 bases, in that order; junction bases with no gene match: 6. The CDR3 is 16 amino acids. Alongside a J-beta primer mix, a sample-barcoded 5' primer served in a second PCR lasting 7 to 11 cycles. TCRdb processed the 5' RACE reads anew with MiXCR; each CDR3 protein has one entry. The sample lists 710,000 or so distinct CDR3 sequences; over 20% were seen once. The origin of this receptor is a man aged 70 or older in good health. V and J are TRBV20-1 and TRBJ2-4, with 9 nucleotides matching TRBD1. Sequencing used blood. The CDR3 coding sequence is TGCAGTGCTAGGGGACAGGGCAGAGGAGCCAAAAACATTCAGTACTTC. Encoded protein: CSARGQGRGAKNIQYF.